The entry below describes one T cell receptor beta chain. Its antigen has not been determined. It has no much larger one-base neighbor in the sample; base qualities were not kept. This entry belongs to a study of circulating tumor DNA in untreated peripheral T-cell lymphoma (dated by TCRdb to about 2021). Beyond this particular receptor, the publication reports: Tumor-specific clonotypes turned up in approximately 80% of patients, identified from roughly 86% of baseline tissues and from around 67% of baseline serum samples.

The cysteine opens and the phenylalanine closes a CDR3 of 16 amino acids. Only the CDR3 portion is preserved as DNA: 48 bases, with reading frame beginning at the first base. V is cut back by 3 bases and J by 3 bases, with 5 bases in the junction unmatched. Looking up the germline V gene yields CDR1 SGHNT and CDR2 YENEEA. To prepare the library, the immunoSEQ multiplex PCR assay was applied. Entries here come from immuneACCESS through TCRdb and include only in-frame sequences with V and J called. Some clones fail to appear in such tables; in the studies checked, an unresolved V gene covers under half of the shortfall, and the cause of the remainder is unknown. This sample holds over 7,000 clones; around 76% were observed only once. The ten largest clones take up about 17% of the sample. To find tumor-specific TCR clonotypes, researchers sequenced baseline tumor tissue that had been collected prior to treatment. To monitor patients with peripheral T-cell lymphoma who were getting frontline treatment on a trial, the study applied next-generation sequencing to T-cell receptor sequences.

The source material was tumor tissue. This sequence was found in a human donor with peripheral T-cell lymphoma. The chain links TRBV11-3 with TRBJ2-3; 11 central bases correspond to TRBD2. The CDR3 corresponds to CASSFTSGSWTDTQYF. The DNA reads as follows: TGTGCCAGCAGCTTCACTAGCGGGAGTTGGACAGATACGCAGTATTTT. Supplemented by the reference TRBV11-3 and TRBJ2-3 proteins around the CDR3, the complete variable domain is EAGVVQSPRYKIIEKKQPVAFWCNPISGHNTLYWYLQNLGQGPELLIRYENEEAVDDSQLPKDRFSAERLKGVDSTLKIQPAELGDSAVYLCASSFTSGSWTDTQYFGPGTRLTVL.